This entry lists 28 T cell receptor beta chains sequenced from one sample in a study of blood T cell repertoires in COVID-19. Measured with immunoSEQ multiplex PCR; TCRdb has only the in-frame clones, and not every one. The sample comprises about 200,000 clones, approximately 81% of which are singletons, and almost 5% rests with the top ten. The specimen sequenced was peripheral blood. These receptor sequences come from a woman of 80 years or more with acute or convalescent COVID-19.

The chain recombines TRBV27 with TRBJ1-1; D is unresolved. The CDR3 runs to 13 residues. Germline CDR1 reads MNHEY; CDR2 reads SMNVEV (reference sequence). Trimming took 3 bases from V and 6 from J, leaving 11 bases between them. The CDR3 region has the DNA TGTGCCAGCAGTTTTCTGGGTAGCGCTGAAGCTTTCTTT. It encodes CASSFLGSAEAFF.

The chain employs TRBV11-2 and TRBJ2-1; 7 positions agree with TRBD1. Germline V gene sequence: CDR1 SGHAT, CDR2 FQNNGV. The J segment lost 11 bases and the V segment lost 1 base, leaving 5 bases of the junction unmatched. The CDR3 contains 13 residues. The CDR3 spells CASSLVRDRKQFF. CDR3 DNA sequence: TGTGCCAGCAGCTTAGTCCGGGACAGAAAGCAGTTCTTC. The whole variable domain, remainder taken from reference TRBV11-2 and TRBJ2-1, is EAGVAQSPRYKIIEKRQSVAFWCNPISGHATLYWYQQILGQGPKLLIQFQNNGVVDDSQLPKDRFSAERLKGVDSTLKIQPAKLEDSAVYLCASSLVRDRKQFFGPGTRLTVL.

The rearrangement uses TRBV9 and TRBJ2-5; 9 nucleotides align to TRBD1. V was clipped by 4 bases and J by 5 bases; unmatched bases: 6. CDR1 is SGDLS, CDR2 YYNGEE, per germline. There are 14 residues in the CDR3. In nucleotides, the CDR3 is TGTGCCAGCAGCCCCGGGACAGGGCGTGAGACCCAGTACTTC. This codes for CASSPGTGRETQYF.

This clone was seen just once. The genes are TRBV7-2 and TRBJ2-7, with D possibly matching TRBD2 (6 bases). The CDR3 sequence is 15 residues long. Germline assignment: CDR1 SGHTA and CDR2 FQGNSA. Trimming took off 1 base at V and 0 bases at J, with 10 bases between the two ends. CDR3 in amino acids: CASSLVGSFSYEQYF. CDR3 bases: TGTGCCAGCAGCTTAGTCGGGAGCTTCTCCTACGAGCAGTACTTC.

The chain couples TRBV19 to TRBJ2-2; weak D call: TRBD1 (5 bases). The CDR3 spans 15 residues. V shed 0 bases and J shed 6 bases, with 11 bases lying between them. Looked up from germline, CDR1 is LNHDA and CDR2 is SQIVND (reference sequence). This chain's CDR3 is CASSIDRVGPGELFF. As DNA, the CDR3 is TGTGCCAGTAGTATAGATCGGGTGGGGCCCGGGGAGCTGTTTTTT.

The table lists this clone with a count of one. The chain has TRBV19 and TRBJ1-1; 7 bases agree with TRBD1. The germline V gene has CDR1 LNHDA and CDR2 SQIVND (reference sequence). The CDR3 covers 14 residues. The trim removed 6 bases at V and 1 base at J, leaving 5 bases unmatched. Here the CDR3 DNA reads TGTGCCAGTAGGGAACAGGGGCCGAACACTGAAGCTTTCTTT. Its translation is CASREQGPNTEAFF.

V and J are TRBV7-9 and TRBJ1-2; D not resolved. Germline V gives CDR1 SEHNR, CDR2 FQNEAQ (reference sequence). CDR3 length equals 13 residues. Deletions cut 5 bases from V and 4 bases from J, with 11 bases between. The CDR3 DNA reads TGTGCCAGCAGCCAACGGGGTCCCTATGGCTACACCTTC. This gives the protein CASSQRGPYGYTF. The full variable domain, rest sourced from reference TRBV7-9 and TRBJ1-2, is DTGVSQNPRHKITKRGQNVTFRCDPISEHNRLYWYRQTLGQGPEFLTYFQNEAQLEKSRLLSDRFSAERPKGSFSTLEIQRTEQGDSAMYLCASSQRGPYGYTFGSGTRLTVV.

The chain links TRBV19 to TRBJ1-5; TRBD1 matches 8 bases. V gave up 5 bases and J gave up 5 bases; unmatched junction bases: 11. From germline, CDR1 is LNHDA and CDR2 SQIVND (reference sequence). This CDR3 comprises 16 residues. CDR3 sequence: CASSEGGQGVYQPQHF. In DNA form, the CDR3 reads TGTGCCAGTAGTGAAGGCGGACAGGGCGTGTATCAGCCCCAGCATTTT.

Only one count was recorded for this clone. J is TRBJ2-7 and V is TRBV28, with D possibly being TRBD1 (6 bases). This CDR3 is built from 15 residues. Germline V gives CDR1 MDHEN, CDR2 SYDVKM. V was clipped by 5 bases and J by 4 bases, with 18 bases between them. The CDR3, as DNA: TGTGCCAGCAGTGCGACCAGGCAGGGACAATACGAGCAGTACTTC. It yields the protein CASSATRQGQYEQYF. Using reference TRBV28 and TRBJ2-7 for the parts outside the CDR3, the full variable domain is DVKVTQSSRYLVKRTGEKVFLECVQDMDHENMFWYRQDPGLGLRLIYFSYDVKMKEKGDIPEGYSVSREKKERFSLILESASTNQTSMYLCASSATRQGQYEQYFGPGTRLTVT.

The chain employs TRBV29-1 and TRBJ1-2; D not resolved. CDR1 and CDR2 from the germline V gene are SQVTM and ANQGSEA. Trimming shortened V by 7 bases and J by 4 bases, and 10 bases separated the two germline ends. CDR3 length: 11 residues. The CDR3 region has the DNA TGCAGCGCCTCCGGGTCCTATGGCTACACCTTC. Protein product: CSASGSYGYTF.

The genes are TRBV5-1 and TRBJ2-5, with D perhaps TRBD1 (6 bases). This CDR3 region has 15 residues. Germline V CDR1 and CDR2: SGHRS, YFSETQ. V dropped 4 bases and J dropped 5 bases, with 18 bases sitting between them. DNA for the CDR3: TGCGCCAGCAGCCTACAGGGTAACCCTCGGGAGACCCAGTACTTC. It encodes CASSLQGNPRETQYF.

The chain has TRBV19 and TRBJ2-6; 7 bases agree with TRBD1. Germline lookup yields CDR1 LNHDA and CDR2 SQIVND (reference sequence). The J segment lost 3 bases and the V segment lost 2 bases, leaving 7 bases of the junction unmatched. The CDR3 totals 17 residues. CDR3 amino acids: CASSIYRGTYGANVLTF. The CDR3, as DNA: TGTGCCAGTAGTATATACAGGGGTACATATGGGGCCAACGTCCTGACTTTC.

The rearrangement uses TRBV7-9 and TRBJ2-7, with D perhaps TRBD2 (5 bases). Trimming left V 4 bases short and J 3 bases short, with 13 bases between. From germline, CDR1 is SEHNR and CDR2 FQNEAQ (reference sequence). This CDR3 is 14 amino acids long. The CDR3 sequence: CASSSLGILYEQYF. The CDR3 nucleotides read TGTGCCAGCAGCTCTCTCGGGATCCTCTACGAGCAGTACTTC. Using reference TRBV7-9 and TRBJ2-7 for the parts outside the CDR3, the full variable domain is DTGVSQNPRHKITKRGQNVTFRCDPISEHNRLYWYRQTLGQGPEFLTYFQNEAQLEKSRLLSDRFSAERPKGSFSTLEIQRTEQGDSAMYLCASSSLGILYEQYFGPGTRLTVT.

J is TRBJ2-1 and V is TRBV7-2, with 13 positions matching TRBD2. The ends lost 5 bases at V and 13 bases at J; junction bases unmatched: 8. The V gene's germline CDR1 is SGHTA and CDR2 FQGNSA. This CDR3 region has 14 residues. The CDR3 sequence is CASSLPGLAGFQFF. CDR3 nucleotides: TGTGCCAGCAGCCTTCCGGGACTAGCGGGGTTCCAGTTCTTC.

The rearrangement joins TRBV2 to TRBJ2-1; possibly TRBD2 for D (6 bases). Germline V CDR1 and CDR2: SNHLY, FYNNEI. The V end lost 8 bases, the J end lost 10 bases, and 15 bases lay between the germline ends. The CDR3 length is 12 residues. CDR3 loop: CASSLGTGEQFF. The DNA for the CDR3 is TGTGCCAGCTCCCTGGGGACTGGGGAGCAGTTCTTC.

The chain recombines TRBV11-2 with TRBJ1-1, with D hard to call. The CDR3 runs to 13 residues. With 3 bases removed from V and 5 bases from J, the gap between germline ends came to 10 bases. Germline V lookup: CDR1 SGHAT, CDR2 FQNNGV. The CDR3 protein is CASSFEAKTEAFF. In nucleotides, the CDR3 is TGTGCCAGCAGCTTCGAGGCGAAGACTGAAGCTTTCTTT. Full variable domain (remainder filled in from reference TRBV11-2 and TRBJ1-1): EAGVAQSPRYKIIEKRQSVAFWCNPISGHATLYWYQQILGQGPKLLIQFQNNGVVDDSQLPKDRFSAERLKGVDSTLKIQPAKLEDSAVYLCASSFEAKTEAFFGQGTRLTVV.

The chain combines TRBV2 with TRBJ2-5; 12 positions match TRBD1. J was trimmed by 5 bases and V by 6 bases; bases with no gene match: 4. This CDR3 is 14 amino acids long. Looked up from germline, CDR1 is SNHLY and CDR2 is FYNNEI. The DNA for the CDR3 is TGTGCCAGCAGAAAGGGGACAGGGGGCGAGACCCAGTACTTC. It yields the protein CASRKGTGGETQYF. The complete variable domain, with remaining parts taken from reference TRBV2 and TRBJ2-5, reads EPEVTQTPSHQVTQMGQEVILRCVPISNHLYFYWYRQILGQKVEFLVSFYNNEISEKSEIFDDQFSVERPDGSNFTLKIRSTKLEDSAMYFCASRKGTGGETQYFGPGTRLLVL.

This clone was counted a few times. The V and J genes are TRBV18 and TRBJ2-7, with D perhaps matching TRBD2 (6 bases). Trimming shortened V by 9 bases and J by 5 bases, and 23 bases separated the two germline ends. Germline assignment: CDR1 KGHSH and CDR2 LQKENI. The CDR3 extends over 15 amino acids. CDR3 region: CASSPWWEATDEQYF. The CDR3 region has the DNA TGTGCCAGTTCCCCTTGGTGGGAGGCAACGGACGAGCAGTACTTC. Drawing the rest from reference TRBV18 and TRBJ2-7, the complete variable domain is NAGVMQNPRHLVRRRGQEARLRCSPMKGHSHVYWYRQLPEEGLKFMVYLQKENIIDESGMPKERFSAEFPKEGPSILRIQQVVRGDSAAYFCASSPWWEATDEQYFGPGTRLTVT.

The V call is TRBV19, the J call TRBJ1-3, with a tentative D call TRBD1 (5 bases). With 5 bases removed from V and 0 bases from J, the gap between germline ends came to 8 bases. Germline assignment: CDR1 LNHDA and CDR2 SQIVND (reference sequence). The length of the CDR3 is 14 residues. CDR3 in amino acids: CASSPGNSGNTIYF. Here the CDR3 DNA reads TGTGCCAGTAGTCCAGGGAACTCTGGAAACACCATATATTTT.

This clone showed up just a few times. The rearrangement joins TRBV28 to TRBJ1-1, with D unresolved. CDR1 and CDR2 (germline): MDHEN, SYDVKM. This CDR3 region has 15 residues. V was pared by 6 bases and J by 1 base, with 15 bases between. CDR3 DNA sequence: TGTGCCAGCAGCCCCGGGCCCCGGGGGAACACTGAAGCTTTCTTT. It specifies CASSPGPRGNTEAFF.

This clone was recorded only once. This sequence joins TRBV4-3 and TRBJ2-3, with a weak D call TRBD1 (6 bases). This CDR3 comprises 17 residues. Between the trimmed V and J ends, which lost 2 bases and 2 bases, there was a span of 17 bases. CDR1 and CDR2 from the germline V gene are LGHNA and YSLEER. The CDR3, as DNA: TGCGCCAGCAGCCAACAAGCTCTACAGGGCTACACAGATACGCAGTATTTT. It encodes CASSQQALQGYTDTQYF.

This chain uses TRBV6-5 with TRBJ2-1; a possible D gene is TRBD2 (6 bases). Germline V lookup: CDR1 MNHEY, CDR2 SVGAGI. The ends were cut back, 0 bases at V and 6 bases at J, with 12 bases in the middle. This CDR3 region has 15 residues. The DNA for the CDR3 is TGTGCCAGCAGTTACTCCGGGAGAAGGTCCAATGAGCAGTTCTTC. This translates into CASSYSGRRSNEQFF.

This clone turned up a few times. The chain recombines TRBV7-2 with TRBJ2-5; 14 bases match TRBD2. CDR3 length: 15 residues. Trimming at V came to 5 bases and at J to 7 bases, leaving 6 bases not matched to a gene. Germline loops: CDR1 SGHTA, CDR2 FQGNSA. The CDR3 sequence: CASSLGLAGVVTQYF. In DNA form, the CDR3 reads TGTGCCAGCAGCCTGGGACTAGCGGGAGTTGTGACCCAGTACTTC.

Turning to this clone: Other DNA sequences within the sample encode an identical CDR3. The chain joins TRBV12-5 to TRBJ2-7; 7 bases map to TRBD2. The germline CDR1 and CDR2 sequences are LGHNT and FRNRAP. This CDR3 has 13 residues. V lost 6 bases, J lost 6 bases, and 8 bases stayed unmatched. The chain's CDR3 is CASGNGEGAEQYF. In DNA, the CDR3 is TGTGCTAGTGGGAACGGGGAGGGTGCCGAGCAGTACTTC.

V usage is TRBV11-3 and J usage is TRBJ2-2; D not resolved. The germline V and J ends were trimmed by 5 bases and 4 bases, with 11 bases remaining between them. This CDR3 has 14 residues. The germline V gene has CDR1 SGHNT and CDR2 YENEEA. The CDR3 nucleotides read TGTGCCAGCAGCCCGCGGTCGGGCACCGGGGAGCTGTTTTTT. Translation: CASSPRSGTGELFF.

The chain employs TRBV19 and TRBJ2-7, with D maybe TRBD2 (5 bases). Germline CDR1 is LNHDA and CDR2 is SQIVND (reference sequence). Trimming removed 9 bases from V and 1 base from J, with 19 bases in between. The CDR3 runs to 15 residues. In DNA form, the CDR3 reads TGTGCCAGCTCCCTATCAGGCGGGTTTTCCTACGAGCAGTACTTC. Its protein is CASSLSGGFSYEQYF. Using reference TRBV19 and TRBJ2-7 for the parts outside the CDR3, the full variable domain is DGGITQSPKYLFRKEGQNVTLSCEQNLNHDAMYWYRQDPGQGLRLIYYSQIVNDFQKGDIAEGYSVSREKKESFPLTVTSAQKNPTAFYLCASSLSGGFSYEQYFGPGTRLTVT.

The V gene is TRBV6-4, the J gene TRBJ2-2; 9 bases line up with TRBD2. V gave up 6 bases and J gave up 4 bases; unmatched junction bases: 3. The CDR3 has 14 residues. Germline V gene sequence: CDR1 MRHNA, CDR2 SNTAGT. The CDR3 DNA reads TGTGCCAGCAGACTTAGCGGGAGCACCGGGGAGCTGTTTTTT. Encoded protein: CASRLSGSTGELFF.

This clone has only a few counts. The J gene is TRBJ1-4, the V gene TRBV4-3; no clear D. CDR1 and CDR2 (germline): LGHNA, YSLEER. Trimming took off 1 base at V and 8 bases at J, with 5 bases between the two ends. CDR3 length equals 12 residues. In DNA, the CDR3 is TGCGCCAGCAGCCAAGTCGGGGAAAAACTGTTTTTT. It specifies CASSQVGEKLFF.